The 20 T cell receptor beta chains below were found in one sample sequenced in a study of blood T cell repertoires in COVID-19. Only in-frame clones appear in the TCRdb table, and some are missing; sequencing was by immunoSEQ multiplex PCR. Found here are tens of thousands of clones, roughly nine tenths of them singletons; the top ten hold 1.3% to 1.5%. Input material: peripheral blood. The source is a man in his fifties with acute or convalescent COVID-19.

The rearrangement links TRBV11-2 to TRBJ1-1, with D unresolved. The ends were cut back, 1 base at V and 1 base at J, with 13 bases in the middle. CDR1 SGHAT and CDR2 FQNNGV come from the germline V gene. This CDR3 region has 16 residues. The CDR3 bases are TGTGCCAGCAGCTTAGGGGTGGGCAAGTCGAACACTGAAGCTTTCTTT. Its protein product is CASSLGVGKSNTEAFF.

V and J are TRBV9 and TRBJ1-4; D is unresolved. Trimming took off 0 bases at V and 8 bases at J, with 14 bases between the two ends. The CDR3 has 15 residues. Germline CDR1 SGDLS, CDR2 YYNGEE. The CDR3, as DNA: TGTGCCAGCAGCGTAGGGGGAGGAAGTCGGGAAAAACTGTTTTTT. Its translation is CASSVGGGSREKLFF.

This clone was counted once. The chain combines TRBV9 with TRBJ1-2; D remains ambiguous. The CDR3 sequence is 16 residues long. V was clipped by 5 bases and J by 1 base, with 18 bases between them. CDR1 is SGDLS, CDR2 YYNGEE, per germline. CDR3 DNA: TGTGCCAGCAGGAAGGATTCAGGAGGAATTAACTATGGCTACACCTTC. Translated, it gives CASRKDSGGINYGYTF. The variable domain in full, with the rest retrieved from reference TRBV9 and TRBJ1-2, is DSGVTQTPKHLITATGQRVTLRCSPRSGDLSVYWYQQSLDQGLQFLIQYYNGEERAKGNILERFSAQQFPDLHSELNLSSLELGDSALYFCASRKDSGGINYGYTFGSGTRLTVV.

The chain has TRBV19 and TRBJ1-6, with D unclear. Germline-derived CDR1 and CDR2 are LNHDA and SQIVND (reference sequence). This CDR3 has 16 amino acids. The ends were cut back, 7 bases at V and 0 bases at J, with 13 bases in the middle. Here the CDR3 DNA reads TGTGCCAGTACCCCCTCCGGGAGCTCCTATAATTCACCCCTCCACTTT. Encoded protein: CASTPSGSSYNSPLHF.

The chain is built from TRBV14 and TRBJ2-1, with TRBD2 matching over 9 bases. This CDR3 is built from 17 residues. Germline lookup yields CDR1 SGHDN and CDR2 FVKESK. With V trimmed by 5 bases and J by 6 bases, 14 bases remained unmatched. CDR3 amino acids: CASSETSALAGINEQFF. The CDR3 DNA sequence: TGTGCCAGCAGCGAAACGTCCGCGCTAGCGGGGATCAATGAGCAGTTCTTC.

The V and J genes are TRBV2 and TRBJ1-2; D is uncertain. The V gene lost 3 bases and the J gene lost 0 bases, with 5 bases spanning the gap. Germline V gene sequence: CDR1 SNHLY, CDR2 FYNNEI. The length of the CDR3 is 13 residues. The CDR3 nucleotides are TGTGCCAGCAGTGACAGGTCTAACTATGGCTACACCTTC. This codes for CASSDRSNYGYTF. Full variable domain (outside the CDR3, taken from reference TRBV2 and TRBJ1-2): EPEVTQTPSHQVTQMGQEVILRCVPISNHLYFYWYRQILGQKVEFLVSFYNNEISEKSEIFDDQFSVERPDGSNFTLKIRSTKLEDSAMYFCASSDRSNYGYTFGSGTRLTVV.

V is TRBV20-1 and J is TRBJ2-7, with D possibly matching TRBD2 (6 bases). Deletions cut 3 bases from V and 3 bases from J, with 18 bases between. In germline, CDR1 is DFQATT, CDR2 SNEGSKA (reference sequence). The CDR3 extends over 15 amino acids. The CDR3: CSASDTGTPYYEQYF. The CDR3 nucleotides are TGCAGTGCTAGTGACACCGGGACTCCCTACTACGAGCAGTACTTC.

V gene TRBV10-3 combines with J gene TRBJ1-5; D is possibly TRBD1 (6 bases). The CDR3 extends over 15 amino acids. CDR1 ENHRY and CDR2 SYGVKD come from the germline V gene. Trimming left V 0 bases short and J 3 bases short, with 9 bases between. This chain's CDR3 is CAISESGGINQPQHF. Here the CDR3 DNA reads TGTGCCATCAGTGAGTCAGGGGGAATCAATCAGCCCCAGCATTTT.

The gene calls are TRBV2 and TRBJ2-5; a possible D gene is TRBD2 (6 bases). The length of the CDR3 is 13 residues. The V and J ends lost 4 bases and 5 bases respectively, with 11 bases between them. CDR1 and CDR2 from the germline V gene are SNHLY and FYNNEI. CDR3 sequence (DNA): TGTGCCAGCAGTGTCGGGGGTTGGGAGACCCAGTACTTC. Its protein is CASSVGGWETQYF.

V gene TRBV5-4 combines with J gene TRBJ2-2; the D gene is possibly TRBD1 (5 bases). The germline V gene encodes CDR1 SGHNT and CDR2 YYREEE (reference sequence). Trimming removed 6 bases at V and 3 bases at J, with 21 bases between. This CDR3 is 17 amino acids long. The CDR3 sequence: CASTTQGAQGHTGELFF. The DNA for the CDR3 is TGTGCCAGCACCACTCAAGGGGCCCAGGGTCACACCGGGGAGCTGTTTTTT.

V usage is TRBV10-1 and J usage is TRBJ2-1, with TRBD1 identical over 7 bases. Germline-derived CDR1 and CDR2 are WNHNN and SYGVQD (reference sequence). CDR3 size: 15 residues. V was clipped by 5 bases and J by 1 base; unmatched bases: 5. The CDR3 nucleotides are TGCGCCAGCAGTCCCCGGGACAGTTCCTACAATGAGCAGTTCTTC. Translated: CASSPRDSSYNEQFF.

The chain has TRBV27 and TRBJ1-1; no firm D call. This CDR3 spans 14 amino acids. The V and J ends lost 9 bases and 7 bases respectively, with 21 bases between them. CDR1 is MNHEY and CDR2 is SMNVEV in the germline V gene (reference sequence). For the CDR3, the DNA is TGTGCCAGTCAAAGGCGGAGCTCCTTGGGTGAAGCTTTCTTT. It yields the protein CASQRRSSLGEAFF.

This clone was observed a single time. The chain combines TRBV5-1 with TRBJ2-3; D call uncertain. Germline V CDR1 and CDR2: SGHRS, YFSETQ. V was clipped by 2 bases and J by 5 bases, with 6 bases between them. The CDR3 length is 12 residues. In nucleotides, the CDR3 is TGCGCCAGCAGCTTATCCCAAGATACGCAGTATTTT. The encoded protein is CASSLSQDTQYF.

The CDR3 reads CASSLDWTGVTEAFF. CDR3 DNA sequence: TGCGCCAGCAGCTTGGATTGGACAGGGGTCACTGAAGCTTTCTTT. The J gene is TRBJ1-1, the V gene TRBV5-1, with 9 bases fitting TRBD1. This CDR3 comprises 15 residues. V gave up 0 bases and J gave up 4 bases; unmatched junction bases: 4. CDR1 and CDR2 from the germline V gene are SGHRS and YFSETQ. Full variable domain (outside the CDR3, taken from reference TRBV5-1 and TRBJ1-1): KAGVTQTPRYLIKTRGQQVTLSCSPISGHRSVSWYQQTPGQGLQFLFEYFSETQRNKGNFPGRFSGRQFSNSRSEMNVSTLELGDSALYLCASSLDWTGVTEAFFGQGTRLTVV.

This clone has just one count. The gene calls are TRBV6-5 and TRBJ2-7, with D maybe TRBD2 (7 bases). This CDR3 comprises 12 residues. V lost 6 bases to trimming and J lost 6 bases, with 12 bases between them. The germline gives CDR1 MNHEY, CDR2 SVGAGI. CDR3 amino acids: CASRQGGGEQYV. The CDR3, as DNA: TGTGCCAGCAGGCAAGGGGGGGGCGAGCAGTACGTC.

The chain is built from TRBV19 and TRBJ1-3; D possibly corresponds to TRBD1 (5 bases). Trimming shortened V by 4 bases and J by 0 bases, and 13 bases separated the two germline ends. Germline lookup yields CDR1 LNHDA and CDR2 SQIVND (reference sequence). CDR3 length: 16 amino acids. The CDR3 region has the DNA TGTGCCAGTAGTAATTTCGCGGGGACCTCTGGAAACACCATATATTTT. It specifies CASSNFAGTSGNTIYF.

This rearrangement joins TRBV4-2 to TRBJ2-1; 9 bases fit TRBD1. The CDR3 contains 13 residues. The germline V gene has CDR1 LGHNA and CDR2 YNFKEQ. V dropped 5 bases and J dropped 9; count of bases not matched to a gene: 5. The CDR3 here is CASSTGQGREQFF. Here the CDR3 DNA reads TGTGCCAGCAGCACGGGACAGGGTCGTGAGCAGTTCTTC.

This chain joins TRBV3-1 (or the pseudogene TRBV3-2) and TRBJ2-2; D not certain. V was clipped by 5 bases and J by 6 bases, with 13 bases between them. The germline V gene has CDR1 LGHDT and CDR2 YNNKEL (reference sequence). CDR3 length: 14 residues. CDR3 loop: CASSSQLTAGELFF. Here the CDR3 DNA reads TGTGCCAGCAGCTCGCAATTAACTGCCGGGGAGCTGTTTTTT.

The chain combines TRBV7-6 with TRBJ2-2, with 9 bases lining up with TRBD1. The CDR3 runs to 18 residues. Germline CDR1 reads SGHVS; CDR2 reads FNYEAQ. V gave up 2 bases and J gave up 6 bases; unmatched junction bases: 13. CDR3 sequence reads: CASSLKPGQGTRSGELFF. CDR3 bases: TGTGCCAGCAGCTTAAAACCGGGACAGGGAACAAGATCCGGGGAGCTGTTTTTT.

The chain uses TRBV5-1 and TRBJ2-7, with 8 bases matching TRBD2. The trim removed 5 bases at V and 1 base at J, leaving 17 bases unmatched. Germline assignment: CDR1 SGHRS and CDR2 YFSETQ. CDR3 length: 18 amino acids. CDR3 region: CASSSTAGRAGASYEQYF. Written as DNA, the CDR3 is TGCGCCAGCAGTTCTACGGCGGGTAGAGCGGGAGCTTCCTACGAGCAGTACTTC.